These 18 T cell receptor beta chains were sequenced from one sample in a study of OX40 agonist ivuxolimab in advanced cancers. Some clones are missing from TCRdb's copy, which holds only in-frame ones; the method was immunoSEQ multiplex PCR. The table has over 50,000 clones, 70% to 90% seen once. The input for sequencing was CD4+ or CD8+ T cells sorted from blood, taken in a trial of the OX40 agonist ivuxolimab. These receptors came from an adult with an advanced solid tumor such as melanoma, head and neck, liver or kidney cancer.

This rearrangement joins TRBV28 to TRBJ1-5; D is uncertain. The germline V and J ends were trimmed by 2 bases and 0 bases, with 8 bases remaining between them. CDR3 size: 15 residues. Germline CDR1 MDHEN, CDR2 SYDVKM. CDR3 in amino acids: CASSLPVHSNQPQHF. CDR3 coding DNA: TGTGCCAGCAGTTTACCTGTACATAGCAATCAGCCCCAGCATTTT.

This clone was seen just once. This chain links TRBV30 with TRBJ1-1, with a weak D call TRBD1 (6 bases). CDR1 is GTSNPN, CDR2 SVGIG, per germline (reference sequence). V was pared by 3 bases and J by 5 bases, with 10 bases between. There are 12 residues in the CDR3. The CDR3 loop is CAWSPDRTEAFF. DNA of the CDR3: TGTGCCTGGAGCCCCGACAGGACTGAAGCTTTCTTT. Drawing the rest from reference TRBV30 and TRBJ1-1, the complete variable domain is SQTIHQWPATLVQPVGSPLSLECTVEGTSNPNLYWYRQAAGRGLQLLFYSVGIGQISSEVPQNLSASRPQDRQFILSSKKLLLSDSGFYLCAWSPDRTEAFFGQGTRLTVV.

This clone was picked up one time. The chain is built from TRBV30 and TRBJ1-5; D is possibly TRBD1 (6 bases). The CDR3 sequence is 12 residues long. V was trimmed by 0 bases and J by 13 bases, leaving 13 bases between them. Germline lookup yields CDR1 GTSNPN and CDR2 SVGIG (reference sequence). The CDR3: CAWSVSGGPQHF. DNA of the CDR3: TGTGCCTGGAGTGTAAGTGGGGGCCCTCAGCATTTT.

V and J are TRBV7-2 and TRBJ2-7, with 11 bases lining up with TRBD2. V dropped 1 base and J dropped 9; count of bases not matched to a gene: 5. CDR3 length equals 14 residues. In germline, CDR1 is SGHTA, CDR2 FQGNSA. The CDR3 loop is CASSLGGTSGWQYF. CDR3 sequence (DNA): TGTGCCAGCAGCTTAGGCGGGACTAGCGGCTGGCAGTACTTC.

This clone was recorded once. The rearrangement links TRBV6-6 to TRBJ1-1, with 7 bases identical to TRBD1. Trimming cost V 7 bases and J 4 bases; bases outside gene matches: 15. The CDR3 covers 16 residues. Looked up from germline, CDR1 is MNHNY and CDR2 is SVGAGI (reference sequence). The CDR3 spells CASTEGAGGAPTEAFF. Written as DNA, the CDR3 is TGTGCCAGCACCGAGGGGGCCGGGGGGGCCCCCACTGAAGCTTTCTTT.

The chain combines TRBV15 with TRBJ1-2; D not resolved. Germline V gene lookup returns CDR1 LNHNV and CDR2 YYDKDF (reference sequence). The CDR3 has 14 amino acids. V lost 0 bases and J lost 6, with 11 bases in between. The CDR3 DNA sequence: TGTGCCACCAGCAGAGAAGACCAGGCGGATGGCTACACCTTC. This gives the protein CATSREDQADGYTF.

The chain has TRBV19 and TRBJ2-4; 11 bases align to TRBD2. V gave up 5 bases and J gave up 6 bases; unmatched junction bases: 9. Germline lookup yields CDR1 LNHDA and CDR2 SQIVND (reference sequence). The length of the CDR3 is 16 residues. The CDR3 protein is CASSAPPGTSGNIQYF. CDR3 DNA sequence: TGTGCCAGTAGTGCTCCCCCCGGGACTAGCGGAAACATTCAGTACTTC.

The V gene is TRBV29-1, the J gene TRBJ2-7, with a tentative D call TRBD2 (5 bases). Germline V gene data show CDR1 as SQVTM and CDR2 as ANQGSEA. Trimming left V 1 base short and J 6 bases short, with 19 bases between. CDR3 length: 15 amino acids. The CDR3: CSVEVGRVPRAEQYF. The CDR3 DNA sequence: TGCAGCGTTGAAGTCGGGCGGGTCCCAAGGGCCGAGCAGTACTTC.

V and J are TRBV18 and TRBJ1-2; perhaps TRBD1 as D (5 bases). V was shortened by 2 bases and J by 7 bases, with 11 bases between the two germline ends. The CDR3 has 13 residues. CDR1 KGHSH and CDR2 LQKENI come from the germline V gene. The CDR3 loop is CASSPVREGGYTF. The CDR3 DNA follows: TGTGCCAGCTCACCAGTCAGGGAAGGTGGCTACACCTTC. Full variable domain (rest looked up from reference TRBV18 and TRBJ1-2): NAGVMQNPRHLVRRRGQEARLRCSPMKGHSHVYWYRQLPEEGLKFMVYLQKENIIDESGMPKERFSAEFPKEGPSILRIQQVVRGDSAAYFCASSPVREGGYTFGSGTRLTVV.

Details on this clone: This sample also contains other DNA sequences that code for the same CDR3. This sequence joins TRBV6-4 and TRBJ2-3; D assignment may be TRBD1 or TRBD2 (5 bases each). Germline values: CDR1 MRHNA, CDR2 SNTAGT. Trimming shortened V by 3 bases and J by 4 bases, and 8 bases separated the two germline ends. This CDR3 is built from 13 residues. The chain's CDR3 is CASSDQGADTQYF. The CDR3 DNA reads TGTGCCAGCAGTGATCAGGGAGCAGATACGCAGTATTTT.

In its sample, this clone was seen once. This CDR3 is CASSSGEGLGGYTF. The CDR3 DNA is TGTGCCAGCAGTTCCGGAGAGGGGCTTGGCGGCTACACCTTC. V gene TRBV28 combines with J gene TRBJ1-2, with D possibly matching TRBD1 (5 bases). The V end was cut by 4 bases, the J end by 8 bases, with 17 bases between. The CDR3 sequence is 14 residues long. Germline-derived CDR1 and CDR2 are MDHEN and SYDVKM.

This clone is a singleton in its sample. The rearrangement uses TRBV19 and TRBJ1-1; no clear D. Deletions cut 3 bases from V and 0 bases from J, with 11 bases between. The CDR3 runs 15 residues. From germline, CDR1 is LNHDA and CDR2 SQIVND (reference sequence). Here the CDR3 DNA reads TGTGCCAGTAGTATGGGCGGCAGCATGAACACTGAAGCTTTCTTT. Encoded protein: CASSMGGSMNTEAFF.

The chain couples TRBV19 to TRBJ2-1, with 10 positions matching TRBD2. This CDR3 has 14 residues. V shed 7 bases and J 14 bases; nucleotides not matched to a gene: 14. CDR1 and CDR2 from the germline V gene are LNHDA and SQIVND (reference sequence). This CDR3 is CASKIASGSLSEFF. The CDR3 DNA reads TGTGCCAGTAAAATAGCTAGCGGGAGTCTCAGTGAGTTCTTC.

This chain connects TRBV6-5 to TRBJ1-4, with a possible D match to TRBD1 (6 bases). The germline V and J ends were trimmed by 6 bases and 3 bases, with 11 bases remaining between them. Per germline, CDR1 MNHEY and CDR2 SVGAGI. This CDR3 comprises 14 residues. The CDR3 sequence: CASRGQIANEKLFF. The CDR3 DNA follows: TGTGCCAGCAGAGGACAGATAGCTAATGAAAAACTGTTTTTT.

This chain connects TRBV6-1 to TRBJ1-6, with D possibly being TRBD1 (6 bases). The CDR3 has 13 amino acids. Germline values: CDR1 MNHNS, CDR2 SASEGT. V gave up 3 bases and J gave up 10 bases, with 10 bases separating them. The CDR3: CASSDGGHSPLHF. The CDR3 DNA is TGTGCCAGCAGTGATGGGGGGCACTCACCCCTCCACTTT.

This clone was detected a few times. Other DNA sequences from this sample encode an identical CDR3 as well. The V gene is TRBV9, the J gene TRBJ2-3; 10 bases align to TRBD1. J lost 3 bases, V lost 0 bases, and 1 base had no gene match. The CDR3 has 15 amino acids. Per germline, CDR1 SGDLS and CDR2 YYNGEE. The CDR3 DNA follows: TGTGCCAGCAGCGTAGGGGGACAGGGGACAGATACGCAGTATTTT. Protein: CASSVGGQGTDTQYF.

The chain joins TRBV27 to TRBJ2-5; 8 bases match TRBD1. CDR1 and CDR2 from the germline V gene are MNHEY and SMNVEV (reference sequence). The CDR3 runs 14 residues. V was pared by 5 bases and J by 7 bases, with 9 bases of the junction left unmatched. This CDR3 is CASSPDRVAGTQYF. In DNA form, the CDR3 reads TGTGCCAGCAGTCCGGACAGGGTTGCGGGGACCCAGTACTTC.

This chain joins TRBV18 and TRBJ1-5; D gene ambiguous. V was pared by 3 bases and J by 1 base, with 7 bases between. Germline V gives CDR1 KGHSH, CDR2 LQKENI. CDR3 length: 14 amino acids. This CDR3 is CASSPRQSNQPQHF. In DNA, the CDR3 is TGTGCCAGCTCACCCCGGCAAAGCAATCAGCCCCAGCATTTT.